This T cell receptor beta chain appears in the sequencing data of a study of T cells in Graves' hyperthyroidism and ophthalmopathy. Study context: Peripheral blood draws took place at initial diagnosis, ahead of any treatment.

Overall study results and limits: The authors' 13 V-J model separated ophthalmopathy from stable hyperthyroidism. Blood samples included most of the expanded thyroid clonotypes exceeding 0.001.

The TCR beta CDR3 regions underwent amplification using RNA transcripts as the source. Initially, a first-round RT-PCR of the TCR CDR3 employed the HTBI primer set. TCRdb fed the multiplex PCR reads into MiXCR, producing one record per CDR3 protein. The sample shows under 400,000 distinct CDR3 sequences, 16% of them seen only once. The CDR3 consists of 13 residues. Per the germline V gene, CDR1 is MNHEY and CDR2 is SVGEGT. Trimming took off 5 bases at V and 4 bases at J, with 11 bases between the two ends. Stable Graves' hyperthyroidism meant no ophthalmopathy progression within 18 months. A note on this clonotype: The target antigen is unknown.

The sequence came from a man younger than 40 with Graves' hyperthyroidism. The sequenced sample was blood. The chain joins TRBV6-2 or TRBV6-3 to TRBJ1-1, with D unresolved. In nucleotides, the CDR3 is TGTGCCAGCAGTAGGATGGGAAGCACTGAAGCTTTCTTT. Its protein product is CASSRMGSTEAFF.